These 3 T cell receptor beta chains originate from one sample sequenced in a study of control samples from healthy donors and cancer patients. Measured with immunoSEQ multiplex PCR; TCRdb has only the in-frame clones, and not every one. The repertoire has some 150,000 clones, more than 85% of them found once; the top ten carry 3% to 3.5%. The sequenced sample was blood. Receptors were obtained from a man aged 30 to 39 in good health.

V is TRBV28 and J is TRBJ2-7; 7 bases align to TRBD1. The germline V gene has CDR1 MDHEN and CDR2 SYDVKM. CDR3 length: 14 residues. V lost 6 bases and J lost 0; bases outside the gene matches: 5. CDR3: CASSPDRSSYEQYF. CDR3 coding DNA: TGTGCCAGCAGCCCGGACAGGAGCTCCTACGAGCAGTACTTC. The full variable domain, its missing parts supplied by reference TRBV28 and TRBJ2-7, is DVKVTQSSRYLVKRTGEKVFLECVQDMDHENMFWYRQDPGLGLRLIYFSYDVKMKEKGDIPEGYSVSREKKERFSLILESASTNQTSMYLCASSPDRSSYEQYFGPGTRLTVT.

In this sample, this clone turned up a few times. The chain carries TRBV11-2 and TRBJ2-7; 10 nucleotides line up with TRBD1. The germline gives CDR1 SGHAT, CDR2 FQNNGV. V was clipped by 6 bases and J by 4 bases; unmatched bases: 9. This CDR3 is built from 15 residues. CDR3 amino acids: CASRNDRGRGYEQYF. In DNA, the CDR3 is TGTGCCAGCAGGAACGACAGGGGGCGCGGATACGAGCAGTACTTC.

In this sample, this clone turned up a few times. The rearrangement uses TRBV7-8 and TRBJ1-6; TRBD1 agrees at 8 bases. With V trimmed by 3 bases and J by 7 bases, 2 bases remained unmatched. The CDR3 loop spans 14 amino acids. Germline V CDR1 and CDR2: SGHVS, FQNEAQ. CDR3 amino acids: CASSFDRGNSPLHF. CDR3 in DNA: TGTGCCAGCAGCTTTGACAGGGGAAATTCACCCCTCCACTTT.